This TCR beta chain originates from a study of cytomegalovirus exposure and HLA in healthy donors. Study-level background: Drawn from HLA-typed donors, 80 million to 95 million unique TCRs were held in an early data release.

Healthy bone marrow donors made up the cohort. With 1 base clipped from V and 10 bases from J, the junction kept 8 bases outside the gene matches. Germline values: CDR1 SGHRS, CDR2 YFSETQ. The CDR3 sequence is 15 residues long. About this clone: What it recognizes is unknown.

Use of 60 Vbeta and 13 Jbeta primers characterized the PCR. The method was immunoSEQ multiplex PCR; TCRdb's version includes in-frame clones alone and lacks a portion of them. This sample has about 160,000 clones, with 70% to 75% found just once. Regarding the study as a whole: One variant, a missense change in DCLRE1C, was linked in a later analysis to TCR beta V- and J-gene trimming. TCR beta sequences reportedly predicted most subjects' HLA-A and HLA-B alleles accurately.

The chain links TRBV5-1 to TRBJ1-6, with 7 bases that match TRBD1. This sequence was found in a young man in good health and CMV-seropositive. Source material: PBMCs. The CDR3 coding sequence is TGCGCCAGCAGCTTGTCCGGGACAGAAAGATCACCCCTCCACTTT. Protein product: CASSLSGTERSPLHF.